The next 28 T cell receptor beta chains were all read from a single sample in a study of T cell responses to AZD1222 COVID-19 vaccine. TCRdb's table, derived via immunoSEQ multiplex PCR, lists solely in-frame clones and lacks some. The sample includes roughly 180,000 clones, approximately 93% of them seen just once. This specimen was peripheral blood, taken 28 days after the second AZD1222 dose. The receptors shown here come from an adult who received the AZD1222 COVID-19 vaccine.

The CDR3 DNA follows: TGTGCCAGCAGTGGACTAGCGGACTACAATGAGCAGTTCTTC. As protein: CASSGLADYNEQFF. The chain employs TRBV2 and TRBJ2-1; 9 bases line up with TRBD2. Germline lookup yields CDR1 SNHLY and CDR2 FYNNEI. V shed 4 bases and J 3 bases; nucleotides not matched to a gene: 1. The length of the CDR3 is 14 residues.

The V call is TRBV11-2, the J call TRBJ2-1; D not certain. Germline values: CDR1 SGHAT, CDR2 FQNNGV. V was trimmed by 4 bases and J by 0 bases, leaving 13 bases between them. The CDR3 contains 16 residues. CDR3 DNA sequence: TGTGCCAGCAGCTCACAGTTACTTAGCTCCTACAATGAGCAGTTCTTC. It is translated as CASSSQLLSSYNEQFF.

This clone was recorded a few times. The chain employs TRBV5-5 and TRBJ2-7, with 12 positions matching TRBD1. This CDR3 has 15 amino acids. Germline CDR1 and CDR2: SGHKS and YYEKEE (reference sequence). Trimming cost V 4 bases and J 7 bases; bases outside gene matches: 9. For the CDR3, the DNA is TGTGCCAGCAGCCCACGCCGGGACAGGGGGCTTGAGCAGTACTTC. Translating it yields CASSPRRDRGLEQYF.

The gene calls are TRBV11-2 and TRBJ2-1, with D tentatively TRBD1 (6 bases). CDR1 SGHAT and CDR2 FQNNGV come from the germline V gene. This CDR3 is built from 15 residues. Between the trimmed V and J ends, which lost 1 base and 2 bases, there was a span of 9 bases. The CDR3 DNA is TGTGCCAGCAGCTTAGTAGCAGGGGCCTACAATGAGCAGTTCTTC. It is translated as CASSLVAGAYNEQFF.

This sequence joins TRBV5-4 and TRBJ1-1; weak D call: TRBD1 (5 bases). The length of the CDR3 is 13 residues. Trimming cost V 7 bases and J 2 bases, with 12 bases left between them. Germline V gene sequence: CDR1 SGHNT, CDR2 YYREEE (reference sequence). CDR3 sequence: CASLGGANTEAFF. CDR3 in DNA: TGTGCCAGCTTAGGAGGGGCCAACACTGAAGCTTTCTTT.

The chain recombines TRBV28 with TRBJ2-3, with TRBD2 matching over 12 bases. Germline V gene sequence: CDR1 MDHEN, CDR2 SYDVKM. This CDR3 comprises 19 residues. After removal of 5 bases from V and 4 bases from J, the junction contained 16 bases not matched to a gene. This CDR3 reads CASSHRLAGAPFGADTQYF. DNA of the CDR3: TGTGCCAGCAGTCACCGACTAGCGGGAGCCCCATTTGGGGCAGATACGCAGTATTTT. Together with reference TRBV28 and TRBJ2-3, the CDR3 gives the full variable domain: DVKVTQSSRYLVKRTGEKVFLECVQDMDHENMFWYRQDPGLGLRLIYFSYDVKMKEKGDIPEGYSVSREKKERFSLILESASTNQTSMYLCASSHRLAGAPFGADTQYFGPGTRLTVL.

The J gene is TRBJ2-7, the V gene TRBV14; D unclear. CDR1 and CDR2 from the germline V gene are SGHDN and FVKESK. The CDR3 has 12 amino acids. Trimming cost V 1 base and J 3 bases, with 4 bases left between them. CDR3 in DNA: TGTGCCAGCAGCCAAGGGGGCTACGAGCAGTACTTC. This codes for CASSQGGYEQYF.

This clone was recorded a few times. The V and J genes are TRBV23-1 and TRBJ1-6, with TRBD1 matching over 7 bases. TRBV23-1 is designated an ORF whose function remains uncertain. This CDR3 spans 17 amino acids. V lost 0 bases to trimming and J lost 7 bases; unmatched junction nucleotides: 9. The CDR3 nucleotides are TGCGCCAGCAGTCAATCGAATGGAGACAGGGTGAATTCACCCCTCCACTTT. Its protein is CASSQSNGDRVNSPLHF.

The genes are TRBV6-5 and TRBJ2-7, with D unclear. Germline V gives CDR1 MNHEY, CDR2 SVGAGI. CDR3 size: 14 residues. Between the trimmed V and J ends, which lost 6 bases and 4 bases, there was a span of 16 bases. The CDR3 here is CASSEPRVRYEQYF. DNA for the CDR3: TGTGCCAGCAGCGAGCCCCGGGTGAGGTACGAGCAGTACTTC.

This chain links TRBV14 with TRBJ1-1; 10 positions agree with TRBD1. The germline V gene has CDR1 SGHDN and CDR2 FVKESK. The CDR3 spans 13 residues. V trimming: 0 bases; J trimming: 11 bases; junction bases outside the gene matches: 3. CDR3 coding DNA: TGTGCCAGCAGCCAAGATTGGACAGGGGGGGCTTTCTTT. It yields the protein CASSQDWTGGAFF. Together with reference TRBV14 and TRBJ1-1, the CDR3 gives the full variable domain: EAGVTQFPSHSVIEKGQTVTLRCDPISGHDNLYWYRRVMGKEIKFLLHFVKESKQDESGMPNNRFLAERTGGTYSTLKVQPAELEDSGVYFCASSQDWTGGAFFGQGTRLTVV.

This clone is a singleton in its sample. The V and J genes are TRBV6-5 and TRBJ1-3; no firm D call. This CDR3 has 14 residues. V was shortened by 7 bases and J by 9 bases, with 19 bases between the two germline ends. Germline V gene lookup returns CDR1 MNHEY and CDR2 SVGAGI. The CDR3 DNA sequence: TGTGCCAGCAACTCCCGCGCGCGCCCAGTCACCATATATTTT. The encoded protein is CASNSRARPVTIYF.

The J gene is TRBJ1-5, the V gene TRBV2; D is possibly TRBD1 (5 bases). Germline CDR1 and CDR2: SNHLY and FYNNEI. The CDR3 totals 14 residues. Trimming cost V 5 bases and J 7 bases, with 15 bases left between them. Here the CDR3 DNA reads TGTGCCAGCAGTCCAGGAGGGGAGGAACAGCCCCAGCATTTT. This gives the protein CASSPGGEEQPQHF.

This clone has a single count. This chain joins TRBV18 and TRBJ1-2, with 7 positions matching TRBD1. V gave up 6 bases and J gave up 4 bases; unmatched junction bases: 11. The CDR3 has 15 amino acids. Germline values: CDR1 KGHSH, CDR2 LQKENI. CDR3 DNA: TGTGCCAGCTCTCCGGCCGGGACAGTGTCCTATGGCTACACCTTC. Translating it yields CASSPAGTVSYGYTF.

V and J are TRBV7-2 and TRBJ2-1, with TRBD2 matching over 11 bases. With 5 bases clipped from V and 12 bases from J, the junction kept 9 bases outside the gene matches. CDR1 is SGHTA, CDR2 FQGNSA, per germline. The CDR3 is made up of 14 amino acids. CDR3 in DNA: TGTGCCAGCAGCACAGGGACTAGCGGAGCCGCGCAGTTCTTC. It yields the protein CASSTGTSGAAQFF.

This rearrangement joins TRBV6-6 to TRBJ1-2; 9 positions agree with TRBD1. The trim removed 7 bases at V and 1 base at J, leaving 10 bases unmatched. Germline V gives CDR1 MNHNY, CDR2 SVGAGI (reference sequence). The CDR3 loop spans 16 amino acids. The chain's CDR3 is CASTPSRDRVNYGYTF. In nucleotides, the CDR3 is TGTGCCAGCACTCCGTCCCGGGACAGGGTTAACTATGGCTACACCTTC.

The V call is TRBV6-2 or TRBV6-3, the J call TRBJ1-5; no clear D gene. Germline CDR1 is MNHEY and CDR2 is SVGEGT. This CDR3 spans 15 amino acids. V lost 6 bases and J lost 0, with 12 bases in between. The CDR3 DNA is TGTGCCAGCAGATACCAAGGAAATAGCAATCAGCCCCAGCATTTT. Encoded protein: CASRYQGNSNQPQHF.

The rearrangement links TRBV28 to TRBJ1-1; unclear D gene. CDR3 length: 14 residues. Trimming cost V 8 bases and J 2 bases, with 15 bases left between them. Looked up from germline, CDR1 is MDHEN and CDR2 is SYDVKM. CDR3 amino acids: CASSPGSTNTEAFF. CDR3 nucleotide sequence: TGTGCCAGCTCCCCGGGCAGCACCAACACTGAAGCTTTCTTT.

The chain employs TRBV20-1 and TRBJ2-7, with 8 bases fitting TRBD2. J lost 2 bases, V lost 3 bases, and 3 bases had no gene match. The CDR3 runs to 13 residues. Germline V CDR1 and CDR2: DFQATT, SNEGSKA (reference sequence). CDR3 sequence (DNA): TGCAGTGCTAGTATAGCGGGAACCTACGAGCAGTACTTC. Translating gives CSASIAGTYEQYF.

The chain carries TRBV14 and TRBJ1-6; D possibly corresponds to TRBD1 (5 bases). This CDR3 is built from 13 residues. CDR1 SGHDN and CDR2 FVKESK come from the germline V gene. V was clipped by 4 bases and J by 5 bases, with 6 bases between them. The CDR3 is CASSRQHNSPLHF. CDR3 DNA sequence: TGTGCCAGCAGCCGACAGCATAATTCACCCCTCCACTTT.

This clone occurred a few times. The rearrangement uses TRBV28 and TRBJ2-7; no firm D call. V lost 2 bases and J 5 bases, leaving 4 bases between the germline ends. Germline V gene data show CDR1 as MDHEN and CDR2 as SYDVKM. The CDR3 runs to 11 residues. The CDR3 bases are TGTGCCAGCAGTTTAGTAAACGAGCAGTACTTC. It specifies CASSLVNEQYF.

V and J are TRBV13 and TRBJ1-1; tentative D call: TRBD1 (5 bases). The CDR3 is 15 amino acids. Germline V gives CDR1 PRHDT, CDR2 FYEKMQ (reference sequence). Between the trimmed V and J ends, which lost 2 bases and 0 bases, there was a span of 10 bases. CDR3 amino acids: CASSLTRQLNTEAFF. The DNA of the CDR3 is TGTGCCAGCAGCTTAACCAGACAGCTGAACACTGAAGCTTTCTTT. Full variable domain (outside the CDR3, taken from reference TRBV13 and TRBJ1-1): AAGVIQSPRHLIKEKRETATLKCYPIPRHDTVYWYQQGPGQDPQFLISFYEKMQSDKGSIPDRFSAQQFSDYHSELNMSSLELGDSALYFCASSLTRQLNTEAFFGQGTRLTVV.

This clone was recorded once. The rearrangement joins TRBV12-3 or TRBV12-4 to TRBJ2-2; D might be TRBD1 or TRBD2, each matching 5 bases. V was trimmed by 6 bases and J by 1 base, leaving 6 bases between them. CDR3 length: 13 residues. The CDR3, as DNA: TGTGCCAGCAGGGGGGAGAACACCGGGGAGCTGTTTTTT. It encodes CASRGENTGELFF.

CDR3 region: CASSEATSSGSTDTQYF. The CDR3 DNA is TGTGCCAGCAGTGAAGCGACCTCTAGCGGCAGCACAGATACGCAGTATTTT. J is TRBJ2-3 and V is TRBV2, with 7 nucleotides matching TRBD2. The CDR3 length is 17 residues. V trimming: 0 bases; J trimming: 0 bases; junction bases outside the gene matches: 6. Germline V gene data show CDR1 as SNHLY and CDR2 as FYNNEI.

This chain links TRBV28 with TRBJ2-7; 10 bases are shared with TRBD2. Losses at the gene ends were 5 bases for V and 0 bases for J; bases not matched to a gene: 7. CDR3 length equals 16 residues. From germline, CDR1 is MDHEN and CDR2 SYDVKM. CDR3 protein: CASSPLAGAFSYEQYF. The CDR3 coding sequence is TGTGCCAGCAGTCCTCTAGCGGGAGCCTTCTCCTACGAGCAGTACTTC.

This chain joins TRBV29-1 and TRBJ2-7; 7 nucleotides match TRBD1. The CDR3 loop spans 12 amino acids. The germline CDR1 and CDR2 sequences are SQVTM and ANQGSEA. V shed 4 bases and J 1 base; nucleotides not matched to a gene: 1. This CDR3 reads CSVGQGSYEQYF. The CDR3 DNA follows: TGCAGCGTTGGACAGGGTTCCTACGAGCAGTACTTC.

The chain joins TRBV3-1 (or the pseudogene TRBV3-2) to TRBJ2-1; D is unclear. This CDR3 spans 15 amino acids. V was trimmed by 2 bases and J by 5 bases, leaving 13 bases between them. Per the germline V gene, CDR1 is LGHDT and CDR2 is YNNKEL (reference sequence). DNA for the CDR3: TGTGCCAGCAGCCAACACGGATCCGGCGACAATGAGCAGTTCTTC. Its translation: CASSQHGSGDNEQFF.

The J gene is TRBJ1-3, the V gene TRBV28; no clear D. This CDR3 has 13 residues. Germline V gene lookup returns CDR1 MDHEN and CDR2 SYDVKM. The V and J ends lost 4 bases and 3 bases respectively, with 7 bases between them. DNA of the CDR3: TGTGCCAGCAGTTCCGAGTATGGAAACACCATATATTTT. It specifies CASSSEYGNTIYF. Full variable domain (rest looked up from reference TRBV28 and TRBJ1-3): DVKVTQSSRYLVKRTGEKVFLECVQDMDHENMFWYRQDPGLGLRLIYFSYDVKMKEKGDIPEGYSVSREKKERFSLILESASTNQTSMYLCASSSEYGNTIYFGEGSWLTVV.

The chain carries TRBV5-1 and TRBJ1-1; TRBD1 might be the D (6 bases). Looked up from germline, CDR1 is SGHRS and CDR2 is YFSETQ. V lost 0 bases to trimming and J lost 4 bases, with 10 bases between them. The CDR3 is 14 residues long. DNA for the CDR3: TGCGCCAGCAGCTTGGCAGGGGTGGGCACTGAAGCTTTCTTT. Residues: CASSLAGVGTEAFF.